This T cell receptor (beta chain) was identified in a study of T cells in Graves' hyperthyroidism and ophthalmopathy. Uncontrolled infection, other autoimmune disease, pregnancy or lactation excluded patients. The source of the PBMCs was less than 12 ml of fresh peripheral blood. With V trimmed by 5 bases and J by 2 bases, 7 bases remained unmatched. The CDR3 is 15 amino acids. Germline values: CDR1 LGHNA, CDR2 YSLEER. Amplified regions were TCR beta CDR3 sequences from RNA transcripts. Researchers ran a first-round RT-PCR on the TCR CDR3 using the HTBI primer set. A single record per CDR3 protein comes from TCRdb applying MiXCR to the multiplex PCR reads. The sample yields a few hundred thousand distinct CDR3 sequences, about 18% seen once.

This sequence joins TRBV4-3 and TRBJ2-3; TRBD1 aligns across 7 bases. This receptor was identified in an older woman with Graves' ophthalmopathy. The sample was blood. The chain's CDR3 is CASSATGFNTDTQYF. The CDR3 region has the DNA TGCGCCAGCAGCGCGACAGGGTTCAACACAGATACGCAGTATTTT.